Detailed here is one T cell receptor beta chain. This CDR3 region has 13 residues. Germline CDR1 SNHLY, CDR2 FYNNEI. Between the trimmed V and J ends, which lost 2 bases and 8 bases, there was a span of 7 bases. For each subset, genomic DNA was distributed in equal portions over several immunoSEQ plates. DNA at 200 ng, some 31,000 T cell genomes, went into sorted-subset replicate PCRs. Only in-frame clones appear in the TCRdb table, and some are missing; sequencing was by immunoSEQ multiplex PCR. This sample yields 2 million to 2.5 million clones, of which roughly 91% are seen a single time; under 2% belongs to the top ten. The data are from a study of shared clonotypes between healthy human individuals. Positive CCR7 selection of CD45RO-negative cells yielded the naive CD8 cells, and terminally differentiated effector memory CD45RA+ cells were excluded.

Sequencing was carried out using naive CD8+ T cells from PBMCs. The J gene is TRBJ1-6, the V gene TRBV2; D is unclear. The clonotype was recovered from a man aged 18 to 29 in good health. Some clones in this sample may be carry-over from other donors' samples. CDR3 nucleotide sequence: TGTGCCAGCAGTGAATTCTTAGATTCACCCCTCCACTTT. Translation: CASSEFLDSPLHF.